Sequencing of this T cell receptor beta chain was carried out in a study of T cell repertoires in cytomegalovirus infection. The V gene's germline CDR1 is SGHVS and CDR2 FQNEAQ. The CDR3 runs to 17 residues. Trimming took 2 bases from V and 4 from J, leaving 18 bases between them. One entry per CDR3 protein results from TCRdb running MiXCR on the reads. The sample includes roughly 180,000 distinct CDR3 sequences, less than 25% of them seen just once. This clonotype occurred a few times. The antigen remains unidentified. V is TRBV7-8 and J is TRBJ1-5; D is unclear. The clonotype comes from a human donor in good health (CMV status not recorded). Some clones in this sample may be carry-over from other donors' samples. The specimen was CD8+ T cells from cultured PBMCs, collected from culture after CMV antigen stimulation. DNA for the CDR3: TGTGCCAGCAGCTTATTGTCCGGGAGAGGGCTGAATCAGCCCCAGCATTTT. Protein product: CASSLLSGRGLNQPQHF.